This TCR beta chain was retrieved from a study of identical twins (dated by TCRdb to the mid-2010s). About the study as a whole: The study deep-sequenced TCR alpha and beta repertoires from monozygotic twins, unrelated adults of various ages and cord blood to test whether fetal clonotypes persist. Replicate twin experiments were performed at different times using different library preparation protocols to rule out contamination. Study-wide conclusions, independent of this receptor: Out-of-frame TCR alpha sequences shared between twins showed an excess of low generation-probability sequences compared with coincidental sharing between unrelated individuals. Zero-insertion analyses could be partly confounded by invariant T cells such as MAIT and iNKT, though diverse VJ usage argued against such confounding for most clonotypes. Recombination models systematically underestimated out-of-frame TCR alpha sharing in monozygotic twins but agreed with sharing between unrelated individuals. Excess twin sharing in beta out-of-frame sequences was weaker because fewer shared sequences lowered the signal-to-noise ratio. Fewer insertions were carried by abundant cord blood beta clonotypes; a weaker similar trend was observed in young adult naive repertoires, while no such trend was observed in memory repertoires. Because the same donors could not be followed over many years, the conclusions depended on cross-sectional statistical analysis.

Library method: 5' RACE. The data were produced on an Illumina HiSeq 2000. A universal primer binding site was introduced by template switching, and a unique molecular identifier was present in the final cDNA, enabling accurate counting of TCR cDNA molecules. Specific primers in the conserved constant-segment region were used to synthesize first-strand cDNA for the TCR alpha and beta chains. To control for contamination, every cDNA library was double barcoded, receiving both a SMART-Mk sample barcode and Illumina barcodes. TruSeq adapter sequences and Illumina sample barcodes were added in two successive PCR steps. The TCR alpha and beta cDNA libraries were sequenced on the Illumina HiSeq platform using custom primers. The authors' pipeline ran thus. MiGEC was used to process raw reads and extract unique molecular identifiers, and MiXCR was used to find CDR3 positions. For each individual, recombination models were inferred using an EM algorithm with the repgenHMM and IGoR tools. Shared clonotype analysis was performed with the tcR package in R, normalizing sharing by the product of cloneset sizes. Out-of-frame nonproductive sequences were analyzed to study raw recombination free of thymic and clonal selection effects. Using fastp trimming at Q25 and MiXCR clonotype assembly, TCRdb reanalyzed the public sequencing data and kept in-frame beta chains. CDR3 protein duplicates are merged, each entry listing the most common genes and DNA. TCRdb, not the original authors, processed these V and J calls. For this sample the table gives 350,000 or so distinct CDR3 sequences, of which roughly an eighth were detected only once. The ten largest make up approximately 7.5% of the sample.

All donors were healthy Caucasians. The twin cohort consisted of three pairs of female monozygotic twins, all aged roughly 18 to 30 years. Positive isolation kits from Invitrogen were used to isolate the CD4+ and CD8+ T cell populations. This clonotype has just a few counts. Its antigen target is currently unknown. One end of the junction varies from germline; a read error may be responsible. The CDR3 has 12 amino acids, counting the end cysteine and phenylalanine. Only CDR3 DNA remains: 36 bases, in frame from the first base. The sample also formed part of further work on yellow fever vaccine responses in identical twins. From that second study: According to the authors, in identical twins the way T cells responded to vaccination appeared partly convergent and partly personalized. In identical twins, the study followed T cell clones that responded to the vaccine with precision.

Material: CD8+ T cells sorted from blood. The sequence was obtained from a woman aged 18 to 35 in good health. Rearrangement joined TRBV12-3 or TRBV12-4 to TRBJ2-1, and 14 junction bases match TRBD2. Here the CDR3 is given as CASSQTSGGAVF. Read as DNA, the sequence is TGTGCCAGCAGCCAGACTAGCGGGGGGGCGGTCTTC.